This TCR beta chain is drawn from a study of T-cell memory formation after mild COVID-19. Study overall: Clusters were largely donor specific.

MiXCR, run by TCRdb on the 5' RACE reads, gives a single entry per CDR3 protein. The sample contains about 90,000 distinct CDR3 sequences, about 13% of which appear only once. V was pared by 5 bases and J by 5 bases, with 7 bases between. Germline CDR1 SGHDT, CDR2 YYEEEE. The CDR3 is made up of 11 amino acids. A few counts support this clonotype. The clonotype was recovered from an adult woman who had mild COVID-19 (a few samples of this study predate the infection). Cell type and time point are not known. Material for sequencing was PBMCs or a T cell subset sorted from them (not recorded which). The chain carries TRBV5-6 and TRBJ2-5, with D unresolved. The CDR3 loop reads CASRIGETQYF. Here the CDR3 DNA reads TGTGCCAGCAGGATTGGGGAGACCCAGTACTTC.